A selection of T cell receptor beta chains follows, all from one sample in a study of blood T cell repertoires in COVID-19. Assay used: immunoSEQ multiplex PCR; TCRdb lists only in-frame clones, some missing. This sample has approximately 280,000 clones, with 84% found just once. The sample comprised peripheral blood. The receptors shown here come from a human donor with COVID-19, enrolled during active disease. The donor label of this sample is uncertain. The CDR3 runs from the conserved cysteine through the conserved F or W. A D gene is named only where the DNA matches it firmly. Only part of the rows carry a size: once, few, many, or a class if the clone is expanded.

. | TRBJ1-5 | TRBV28 | . | CASRPQRLLDQPQHF | TGTGCCAGCAGGCCCCAGAGGCTTTTGGATCAGCCCCAGCATTTT
. | TRBJ2-7 | TRBV2 | . | CATRGGRAGEQYF | TGTGCCACCAGGGGGGGGAGGGCCGGCGAGCAGTACTTC
TRBD1 | TRBJ2-7 | TRBV15 | . | CATSRGYDRVYEQYF | TGTGCCACCAGCAGAGGGTACGACAGGGTCTACGAGCAGTACTTC
. | TRBJ1-2 | TRBV6-1 | . | CASSDTGQYGYTF | TGTGCCAGCAGTGACACCGGACAGTATGGCTACACCTTC
TRBD2 | TRBJ2-5 | TRBV5-1 | . | CASRGVTSGRAGETQYF | TGCGCCAGCAGGGGGGTGACTAGCGGGAGAGCTGGGGAGACCCAGTACTTC
. | TRBJ1-2 | TRBV6-4 | once | CASTGGYSSGYTF | TGTGCCAGCACGGGGGGATACTCGTCTGGCTACACCTTC
. | TRBJ2-7 | TRBV12-2 | . | CASRLEDPRRLYEQYF | TGTGCAAGTCGCTTAGAAGACCCCCGACGACTTTACGAGCAGTACTTC
. | TRBJ1-2 | TRBV5-4 | . | CASSPADGAPYGYTF | TGTGCCAGCAGCCCGGCGGATGGGGCTCCCTATGGCTACACCTTC
TRBD2 | TRBJ2-7 | TRBV19 | . | CASRGGLAGVYEQYF | TGTGCCAGTAGGGGGGGACTAGCGGGAGTCTACGAGCAGTACTTC
. | TRBJ1-2 | TRBV18 | once | CASSPPEGTQYYTF | TGTGCCAGCTCACCACCGGAGGGAACACAGTACTACACCTTC
. | TRBJ2-6 | TRBV18 | . | CASSPIREGTSGANVLTF | TGTGCCAGCTCACCTATTCGCGAGGGAACTTCGGGGGCCAACGTCCTGACTTTC
TRBD1 | TRBJ1-2 | TRBV29-1 | . | CSVGTTGADGYTF | TGCAGCGTTGGGACGACAGGGGCGGACGGCTACACCTTC
TRBD1 | TRBJ2-1 | TRBV28 | . | CASSRLGQGRRNEQFF | TGTGCCAGCAGTCGACTAGGACAGGGAAGACGGAATGAGCAGTTCTTC
. | TRBJ2-1 | TRBV7-9 | . | CASSLSGSYNEQFF | TGTGCCAGCAGCTTATCCGGGAGCTACAATGAGCAGTTCTTC
. | TRBJ2-7 | TRBV11-2 | . | CASSPGTRIYEQYF | TGTGCCAGCAGCCCCGGGACAAGGATCTACGAGCAGTACTTC
. | TRBJ1-4 | TRBV18 | . | CASSPPGDIWEKLFF | TGTGCCAGCTCACCACCAGGGGACATTTGGGAAAAACTGTTTTTT
. | TRBJ2-2 | TRBV20-1 | . | CSVPFAGELFF | TGCAGTGTCCCGTTTGCCGGGGAGCTGTTTTTT
TRBD2 | TRBJ2-2 | TRBV6-2/TRBV6-3 | . | CASSYRAGLAANTGELFF | TGTGCCAGCAGTTACAGGGCTGGACTAGCGGCAAACACCGGGGAGCTGTTTTTT
. | TRBJ1-6 | TRBV18 | few | CASSPPNSPLNSPLHF | TGTGCCAGCTCACCACCAAACTCCCCACTAAATTCACCCCTCCACTTT
TRBD2 | TRBJ2-3 | TRBV7-2 | . | CASSLLAGEVDTQYF | TGTGCCAGCAGCTTACTAGCGGGAGAGGTAGATACGCAGTATTTT
. | TRBJ1-2 | TRBV6-1 | . | CASSESGRVMDYGYTF | TGTGCCAGCAGTGAAAGCGGCCGAGTAATGGACTATGGCTACACCTTC
TRBD1 | TRBJ1-6 | TRBV5-1 | . | CASSLNRGNSPLHF | TGCGCCAGCAGCTTGAACAGGGGCAATTCACCCCTCCACTTT